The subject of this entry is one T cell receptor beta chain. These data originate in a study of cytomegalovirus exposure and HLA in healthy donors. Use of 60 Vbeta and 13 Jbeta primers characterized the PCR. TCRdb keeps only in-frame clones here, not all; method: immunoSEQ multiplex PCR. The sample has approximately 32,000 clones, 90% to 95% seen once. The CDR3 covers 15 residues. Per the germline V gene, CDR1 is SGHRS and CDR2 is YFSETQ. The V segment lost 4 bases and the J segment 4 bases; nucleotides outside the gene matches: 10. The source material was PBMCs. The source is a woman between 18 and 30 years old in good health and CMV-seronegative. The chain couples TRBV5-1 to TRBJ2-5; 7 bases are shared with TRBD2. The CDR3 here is CASSPGLDPRETQYF. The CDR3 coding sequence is TGCGCCAGCAGCCCCGGACTAGATCCTCGAGAGACCCAGTACTTC.